This TCR beta chain was captured in a study of CD8 T cells in Susac syndrome (dated by TCRdb to the late 2010s). As for the study more broadly: The study used repertoire sequencing to test whether antigen drove CD8+ T cell activation and differentiation in Susac syndrome. The clonality of the CD8+ T cell repertoire was compared across approximately 11 healthy donors, roughly 14 Susac syndrome patients and 15 multiple sclerosis patients.

The CDR3 sequence holds 13 residues, the cysteine and phenylalanine included. The read is trimmed to its CDR3 DNA, 39 bases read in frame from base 1. The germline V gene yields SGHDN for CDR1 and FVKESK for CDR2. Regarding this clonotype: Its antigen target is currently unknown. A read error may account for a junction end that differs from germline.

RNA was extracted using the RNeasy kit, and roughly 0.5 to 1 microgram was reverse transcribed with random hexamers. The immunoSEQ multiplex PCR assay, which covers 54 Vbeta and 13 Jbeta segments, was used to amplify TCR beta CDR3 regions. To correct PCR amplification bias, a synthetic template baseline was used for both primer optimization and computational correction. The authors' analysis ran thus. Reads were assigned to V, D and J genes according to IMGT and analyzed in immunoSEQ Analyzer, with only productive sequences retained. Clonality was computed as one minus Shannon entropy normalized by log2 of the number of productive unique sequences. Public and private clones were assessed among the 100 most prevalent clones of each patient and control. Clones were defined as Susac-specific if absent from the healthy and MS cohorts, from 1052 published viral clones and from other ImmuneACCESS disease sequences. TCRdb reworked the public reads: Q25 trimming with fastp, MiXCR clone assembly, productive beta chains retained. Entries that share a CDR3 protein sequence are merged under the most common genes and DNA. These V and J calls are TCRdb output, not the study's own analysis. Within this sample are over 95,000 distinct CDR3 sequences, with around 92% of them counted one time only. Around 0.12% of the sample goes to the ten largest clones.

High-throughput TCR beta sequencing profiled peripheral blood CD8+ and CD4+ T cells from healthy donors, Susac syndrome patients and multiple sclerosis patients. Healthy donors were age- and sex-matched controls. Bulk CD8+ and CD4+ T cells were purified by magnetic negative isolation, while CD8+ TEMRA cells were enriched using FACS. Blood was collected in EDTA tubes and processed within 24 hours, with PBMCs isolated through density gradient centrifugation. PBMCs destined for TCR sequencing were cryopreserved in liquid nitrogen and later thawed in a 37 °C water bath. The sorted or isolated CD4+, CD8+ and CD8+ TEMRA cells had a purity of 90% or higher. General findings and caveats noted by the study authors: The number of individuals in the TCR sequencing and HLA analysis was recognized as being relatively small.

This clonotype was obtained from a human donor in good health. The sequencing sample was made of CD8+ T cells from PBMCs. The V and J genes are TRBV14 and TRBJ1-2, with the identity of the D gene unclear. The CDR3 region: CAGSQVASIGYTF. The nucleotide sequence reads TGTGCCGGCAGCCAAGTCGCCAGTATTGGCTACACCTTC. Extended through the reference TRBV14 and TRBJ1-2 proteins, this CDR3 yields the full variable domain: EAGVTQFPSHSVIEKGQTVTLRCDPISGHDNLYWYRRVMGKEIKFLLHFVKESKQDESGMPNNRFLAERTGGTYSTLKVQPAELEDSGVYFCAGSQVASIGYTFGSGTRLTVV.